The source of this T cell receptor (beta chain) is a study of blood T cell repertoires in COVID-19. Produced via immunoSEQ multiplex PCR; TCRdb's table is partial and in-frame only. Here the sample spans nearly 300,000 clones, 70% to 85% being singletons. In germline, CDR1 is MNHEY, CDR2 SMNVEV (reference sequence). The junction had 7 bases not matched to a gene; V was cut back by 5 bases and J by 0 bases. The CDR3 loop spans 17 amino acids. The receptor was derived from a human donor with COVID-19, enrolled during active disease. The donor label of this sample is uncertain. Input material: peripheral blood. The gene calls are TRBV27 and TRBJ1-6, with TRBD1 identical over 7 bases. The DNA of the CDR3 is TGTGCCAGCAGTGAACAGGGGCTATCCTCCTATAATTCACCCCTCCACTTT. Protein: CASSEQGLSSYNSPLHF.